The clone carrying this TCR beta chain was counted between two and nine times. Antigen specificity is unknown. This record belongs to a study of molecular identifiers for immune sequencing clone quantification. TCRdb reprocessed the PCR reads via MiXCR and lists one record per CDR3 protein. The sample lists approximately 590,000 distinct CDR3 sequences, around 25% occurring once. The V end lost 3 bases, the J end lost 5 bases, and 8 bases lay between the germline ends. The CDR3 has 13 amino acids. Study-level results: It was shown that clones above 20 RNA copies held over 98% of effector molecules, but under 1% in naive cells.

This rearrangement joins TRBV12-3 or TRBV12-4 to TRBJ2-4; D is undetermined. The sequence was collected from a human donor in good health. Some libraries in this study had Jurkat cell RNA spiked in. Material for sequencing was naive CD8+ T cells from blood, with Jurkat cell RNA spiked in. The subset was: FACS-sorted CD8+CD4-CCR7+CD45RA+ naive T cells. CDR3: CASSLNGENIQYF. The CDR3 region has the DNA TGTGCCAGCAGTTTGAATGGGGAAAACATTCAGTACTTC.